This is a list of T cell receptor beta chains from one sample in a study of blood T cells in healthy people across ages. TCRdb reprocessed the 5' RACE reads via MiXCR and lists one record per CDR3 protein. The sample consists of 1.5 million to 2 million distinct CDR3 sequences, about 50% of them appearing once. The sequenced material came from blood. The receptor source for this set is a woman aged 40-49 years in good health. CDR3s include the opening cysteine and the closing phenylalanine or tryptophan. A D gene is named only where the DNA matches it firmly. Size tells how often a clone was seen (once, few, many) or the class of an expanded clone, and some rows leave it out.

j_gene,abundance,v_gene,d_gene,CDR3aa,CDR3nt
TRBJ2-7,few,TRBV28,.,CASSLSGHYEQYF,TGTGCCAGCAGTTTATCGGGGCACTACGAGCAGTACTTC
TRBJ2-5,few,TRBV5-6,.,CASSLETKQETQYF,TGTGCCAGCAGCTTGGAGACTAAACAAGAGACCCAGTACTTC
TRBJ1-6,.,TRBV12-3/TRBV12-4,.,CASSSLRGGNSPLHF,TGCGCCAGCAGTTCCTTGAGAGGGGGTAATTCACCCCTCCACTTT
TRBJ1-1,.,TRBV5-1,.,CASSGGSPGRTNTEAFF,TGCGCCAGCAGCGGAGGTTCTCCGGGCAGAACAAACACTGAAGCTTTCTTT
TRBJ2-3,.,TRBV20-1,.,CSQIGENTDTQYF,TGCAGTCAAATCGGGGAAAACACAGATACGCAGTATTTT
TRBJ2-7,.,TRBV28,.,CASRASGEQYF,TGTGCCAGCAGGGCCTCGGGGGAGCAGTACTTC
TRBJ2-5,.,TRBV20-1,TRBD2,CSARGAGGMLETQYF,TGCAGTGCTAGGGGAGCGGGGGGTATGCTAGAGACCCAGTACTTC
TRBJ2-3,few,TRBV7-3,.,CASSTRLDETQYF,TGTGCCAGCAGCACCCGACTAGATGAGACGCAGTATTTT
TRBJ2-5,.,TRBV6-5,.,CASSSQGWGETQYF,TGTGCCAGCAGTTCCCAGGGGTGGGGAGAGACCCAGTACTTC
TRBJ1-6,.,TRBV5-1,TRBD1,CASSLEDRGPYNSPLHF,TGCGCCAGCAGCTTGGAAGACAGGGGTCCCTACAATTCACCCCTCCACTTT
TRBJ2-3,.,TRBV20-1,.,CSARPQGLSTDTQYF,TGCAGTGCTAGACCCCAGGGGCTGAGCACAGATACGCAGTATTTT
TRBJ2-7,.,TRBV20-1,TRBD1,CSAREDRREQYF,TGCAGTGCTAGAGAGGACAGGCGCGAGCAGTACTTC
TRBJ2-5,few,TRBV5-5,TRBD2,CASSFYAGLAAQETQYF,TGTGCCAGCAGCTTCTACGCGGGACTAGCGGCCCAAGAGACCCAGTACTTC
TRBJ1-2,.,TRBV6-1,.,CASIVIDRPIGYGYTF,TGTGCCAGCATCGTAATTGACAGGCCCATTGGATATGGCTACACCTTC
TRBJ2-4,.,TRBV18,.,CASSPQEGIAKNIQYF,TGTGCCAGCTCACCCCAGGAGGGGATAGCCAAAAACATTCAGTACTTC
TRBJ2-1,few,TRBV6-6,.,CASGDVWNEQFF,TGTGCCAGCGGGGACGTTTGGAATGAGCAGTTCTTC
TRBJ2-7,once,TRBV28,.,CASTTHGTRVGEQYF,TGTGCCAGCACCACCCACGGGACACGGGTGGGCGAGCAGTACTTC
TRBJ2-3,.,TRBV15,.,CATSRGRGADTQYF,TGTGCCACCAGCAGGGGCAGGGGGGCAGATACGCAGTATTTT
TRBJ2-3,.,TRBV6-4,.,CASSAFEGSDTQYF,TGTGCCAGCAGTGCCTTCGAGGGATCAGATACGCAGTATTTT
TRBJ2-1,.,TRBV10-3,TRBD2,CAISVDRTSGGYNEQFF,TGTGCCATCAGTGTAGATAGGACTAGCGGGGGCTACAATGAGCAGTTCTTC
TRBJ2-5,few,TRBV5-1,.,CASSSRRGNQETQYF,TGCGCCAGCAGCTCCCGTCGGGGGAACCAAGAGACCCAGTACTTC
TRBJ2-2,.,TRBV6-1,TRBD1,CASSRETGNPRELFF,TGTGCCAGCAGTAGGGAGACAGGGAACCCCCGGGAGCTGTTTTTT
TRBJ2-5,.,TRBV6-5,.,CASSSPRGLAETQYF,TGTGCCAGCAGTTCCCCGAGGGGTCTCGCGGAGACCCAGTACTTC
TRBJ1-5,.,TRBV12-3/TRBV12-4,.,CASSPRDLGQPQHF,TGTGCCAGCAGTCCTCGGGATCTAGGTCAGCCCCAGCATTTT
TRBJ2-7,few,TRBV7-2,.,CASRSGTRSYEQYF,TGTGCCAGCAGATCCGGGACAAGGTCCTACGAGCAGTACTTC
TRBJ2-1,.,TRBV7-2,TRBD1,CASSSGTGLRDEQFF,TGTGCCAGCAGCTCCGGGACAGGCCTACGGGATGAGCAGTTCTTC
TRBJ2-7,.,TRBV20-1,TRBD1,CSATTPGQDIYEQYF,TGCAGTGCTACTACACCGGGACAGGACATCTACGAGCAGTACTTC
TRBJ2-7,.,TRBV7-2,.,CASSLERDTAYEQYF,TGTGCCAGCAGCTTAGAACGGGACACAGCCTACGAGCAGTACTTC
TRBJ2-1,few,TRBV7-2,TRBD1,CASSSGQGGSDEQFF,TGTGCCAGCAGCTCCGGACAGGGGGGCTCGGATGAGCAGTTCTTC
TRBJ2-1,.,TRBV3-1,TRBD2,CASSQKVGLAGKGYNEQFF,TGTGCCAGCAGCCAAAAGGTCGGACTAGCGGGGAAAGGCTACAATGAGCAGTTCTTC
TRBJ2-7,few,TRBV29-1,.,CSVEEPGVTYNEQYF,TGCAGCGTTGAAGAACCGGGGGTTACCTACAATGAGCAGTACTTC
TRBJ1-1,.,TRBV5-1,.,CASSSKAGQRNTEAFF,TGCGCCAGCAGCTCAAAAGCGGGCCAAAGGAACACTGAAGCTTTCTTT
TRBJ1-1,.,TRBV3-1,.,CASSQWGLSGSAEAFF,TGTGCCAGCAGCCAGTGGGGGCTATCGGGGTCGGCTGAAGCTTTCTTT
TRBJ2-1,.,TRBV24-1,.,CATSDVRENEQFF,TGTGCCACCAGTGATGTCAGGGAAAATGAGCAGTTCTTC
TRBJ2-7,.,TRBV29-1,TRBD2,CSVVSGGRSYNEQYF,TGCAGCGTTGTTAGCGGGGGCCGCTCCTACAATGAGCAGTACTTC
TRBJ1-2,.,TRBV29-1,.,CSVGLQGLQGYTF,TGCAGCGTTGGCCTACAGGGTCTTCAAGGCTACACCTTC
TRBJ2-4,.,TRBV6-2/TRBV6-3,.,CASRRAAGNIQYF,TGTGCCAGCAGAAGGGCGGCGGGAAACATTCAGTACTTC
TRBJ1-2,.,TRBV12-3/TRBV12-4,.,CASSLARGTNYGYTF,TGTGCCAGCAGTTTAGCTCGCGGCACCAACTATGGCTACACCTTC
TRBJ2-5,.,TRBV2,TRBD1,CASSEPTGVGETQYF,TGTGCCAGCAGTGAACCGACAGGGGTAGGGGAGACCCAGTACTTC
TRBJ2-3,few,TRBV20-1,.,CSAHRFGGTDTQYF,TGCAGTGCCCATAGGTTCGGGGGCACAGATACGCAGTATTTT
TRBJ1-2,many,TRBV28,TRBD1,CASSFPAGGDGYTF,TGTGCCAGCAGTTTCCCCGCAGGGGGCGATGGCTACACCTTC
TRBJ2-5,.,TRBV28,.,CASSPFSGAQYF,TGTGCCAGCAGTCCTTTCTCGGGGGCCCAGTACTTC
TRBJ2-3,few,TRBV5-1,.,CASSPAGGQDTQYF,TGCGCCAGCAGCCCGGCTGGGGGGCAAGATACGCAGTATTTT
TRBJ2-7,few,TRBV20-1,.,CSARKRASSYEQYF,TGCAGTGCTAGGAAGAGGGCCAGCTCCTACGAGCAGTACTTC
TRBJ1-4,.,TRBV9,.,CASSETGNTNEKLFF,TGTGCCAGCAGCGAAACAGGGAACACTAATGAAAAACTGTTTTTT
TRBJ2-7,.,TRBV6-5,TRBD1,CASSHSTGTGAYEQYF,TGTGCCAGCAGTCACTCGACCGGGACAGGGGCCTACGAGCAGTACTTC
TRBJ1-6,.,TRBV7-6,.,CASSPGPTADPEASPLHF,TGTGCCAGCAGCCCCGGACCAACAGCCGATCCCGAGGCTTCACCCCTCCACTTT
TRBJ2-5,few,TRBV14,TRBD1,CASSHKEIGQGALRETQYF,TGTGCCAGCAGCCACAAAGAGATAGGACAGGGGGCGCTTCGAGAGACCCAGTACTTC
TRBJ2-1,few,TRBV28,TRBD2,CASSFSGLLVHEQFF,TGTGCCAGCAGTTTTTCGGGACTACTTGTACATGAGCAGTTCTTC